What follows are 4 T cell receptor beta chains derived from one specimen sequenced in a study of blood T cell repertoires in COVID-19. Assay used: immunoSEQ multiplex PCR; TCRdb lists only in-frame clones, some missing. Here the sample spans about 140,000 clones, roughly three quarters being singletons. The sample comprised peripheral blood. These receptors were collected from a man aged 50 to 59 with active or convalescent COVID-19.

The J gene is TRBJ2-2, the V gene TRBV5-1; 7 nucleotides match TRBD2. The CDR3 contains 17 residues. Trimming cost V 4 bases and J 0 bases; bases outside gene matches: 9. Germline assignment: CDR1 SGHRS and CDR2 YFSETQ. The CDR3 DNA reads as TGCGCCAGCAGCCCCGGCGGGCTAGCGGCGAACACCGGGGAGCTGTTTTTT. It codes for CASSPGGLAANTGELFF.

This clone was seen a few times. As DNA, the CDR3 is TGCGCCAGCAGCTCCGAGGACAGGGCTCAAGAGACCCAGTACTTC. Encoded protein: CASSSEDRAQETQYF. The chain combines TRBV5-1 with TRBJ2-5; 8 positions agree with TRBD1. The CDR3 extends over 15 amino acids. Germline V lookup: CDR1 SGHRS, CDR2 YFSETQ. Trimming at V came to 3 bases and at J to 2 bases, leaving 6 bases not matched to a gene.

This chain links TRBV3-1 (or the pseudogene TRBV3-2) with TRBJ2-7, with D unresolved. V was trimmed by 0 bases and J by 0 bases, leaving 9 bases between them. The germline gives CDR1 LGHDT, CDR2 YNNKEL (reference sequence). This CDR3 comprises 15 residues. CDR3: CASSQDKTGSYEQYF. CDR3 DNA: TGTGCCAGCAGCCAAGATAAGACGGGCTCCTACGAGCAGTACTTC.

V is TRBV4-1 and J is TRBJ2-3; the match to TRBD2 covers 15 bases. This CDR3 has 19 amino acids. CDR1 is MGHRA, CDR2 YSYEKL, per germline. The junction had 11 bases not matched to a gene; V was cut back by 4 bases and J by 3 bases. CDR3 nucleotides: TGCGCCAGCAGCCCGAGGGGACTAGCGGGAGGAGATGGTACAGATACGCAGTATTTT. Encoded protein: CASSPRGLAGGDGTDTQYF.